This TCR beta chain was sequenced for a study of blood T cell repertoires in COVID-19. Study as a whole: Samples representing acute and convalescent COVID-19 were sourced from the United States, Italy and Spain. PBMCs, B-cell-depleted T cells, or T cells were the source of the cDNA or gDNA that made up the material.

Original analysis: By means of reference gene primer amplification, nucleated cell counts were estimated. Clones were read by immunoSEQ multiplex PCR, and TCRdb kept only the in-frame ones, dropping some. V and J calls and clone size are copied from that table; D and trimming were computed from the DNA. This repertoire shows roughly 250,000 clones, around 83% found once; its top ten account for approximately 10%. The V gene lost 7 bases and the J gene lost 3 bases, with 13 bases spanning the gap. The germline gives CDR1 SEHNR, CDR2 FQNEAQ (reference sequence). The CDR3 covers 14 residues. The clonotype originates from an elderly woman with acute or convalescent COVID-19. The J gene is TRBJ2-1, the V gene TRBV7-9, with D possibly matching TRBD2 (6 bases). The source material was peripheral blood. The CDR3 region has the DNA TGTGCCAGCACCCCGGGAGCTAGCTACAATGAGCAGTTCTTC. It translates to CASTPGASYNEQFF.